Listed here are 10 T cell receptor beta chains from one sample, sequenced in a study of cytomegalovirus exposure and HLA in healthy donors (dated by TCRdb to about 2017). Libraries were constructed by the immunoSEQ multiplex PCR assay. For the multiplex PCR, a mixture combining 60 forward primers for TCR Vbeta segments and 13 reverse primers for TCR Jbeta segments was used. TCRdb's version of the immuneACCESS table is confined to in-frame rearrangements and falls short of the full clone set. An unresolved V gene accounts for under half of the shortfall where checked; the remainder is of unknown origin. The sample table holds approximately 210,000 clones, of which roughly four fifths were seen once. The top ten clonotypes cover approximately 2% of the sample. The sequencing sample was made of PBMCs. The source is a woman aged 25 to 39 in good health and CMV-seropositive.

CDR3 amino acids: CASREEAVTTDTQYF. The CDR3 nucleotides read TGTGCCAGCAGAGAGGAAGCAGTTACCACAGATACGCAGTATTTT. The V call is TRBV2, the J call TRBJ2-3; D unresolved. Between the trimmed V and J ends, which lost 6 bases and 2 bases, there was a span of 15 bases. This CDR3 comprises 15 residues. CDR1 and CDR2 (germline): SNHLY, FYNNEI.

J is TRBJ2-2 and V is TRBV27, with TRBD1 matching over 11 bases. The CDR3 contains 17 residues. Germline values: CDR1 MNHEY, CDR2 SMNVEV (reference sequence). V was pared by 3 bases and J by 5 bases, with 8 bases of the junction left unmatched. The CDR3 loop reads CASSLMLGTGGTGELFF. DNA for the CDR3: TGTGCCAGCAGTTTGATGTTGGGGACAGGGGGAACCGGGGAGCTGTTTTTT.

V usage is TRBV11-3 and J usage is TRBJ1-1; the D gene is possibly TRBD1 (6 bases). The germline V gene has CDR1 SGHNT and CDR2 YENEEA. Between the trimmed V and J ends, which lost 5 bases and 4 bases, there was a span of 20 bases. The CDR3 loop spans 16 amino acids. For the CDR3, the DNA is TGTGCCAGCAGCCCTAGCGGGGCCCAGGGGTTCACTGAAGCTTTCTTT. Residues: CASSPSGAQGFTEAFF.

V is TRBV5-1 and J is TRBJ2-5; the match to TRBD2 covers 12 bases. The J call may be incorrect, as the DNA end agrees better with TRBJ2-7. The germline gives CDR1 SGHRS, CDR2 YFSETQ. The CDR3 runs 15 residues. This CDR3 reads CASSFPTSGSREQYF. CDR3 sequence (DNA): TGCGCCAGCAGCTTCCCGACTAGCGGGAGCCGCGAGCAGTACTTC.

Remarks on this clone: In the same sample, other DNA sequences code for this CDR3. The chain uses TRBV9 and TRBJ1-1; tentative D call: TRBD1 (5 bases). Trimming pared 1 base from V and 2 bases from J, leaving 9 bases between. The CDR3 sequence is 14 residues long. The germline CDR1 and CDR2 sequences are SGDLS and YYNGEE. CDR3: CASSVTGGNTEAFF. The CDR3 DNA reads TGTGCCAGCAGCGTAACGGGGGGAAACACTGAAGCTTTCTTT.

This chain uses TRBV7-6 with TRBJ2-1; the match to TRBD1 covers 11 bases. With V trimmed by 5 bases and J by 4 bases, 4 bases remained unmatched. Germline V gene lookup returns CDR1 SGHVS and CDR2 FNYEAQ. CDR3 length: 15 residues. The CDR3: CASSRGTGGYNEQFF. DNA of the CDR3: TGTGCCAGCAGCCGAGGGACAGGGGGTTACAATGAGCAGTTCTTC.

This clone was counted a few times. DNA for the CDR3: TGTGCCAGCAGCGTAGTTTCGGGAGGTAACACAGATACGCAGTATTTT. As protein: CASSVVSGGNTDTQYF. V and J are TRBV9 and TRBJ2-3; 7 bases match TRBD2. V dropped 0 bases and J dropped 2; count of bases not matched to a gene: 6. The length of the CDR3 is 16 residues. CDR1 and CDR2 from the germline V gene are SGDLS and YYNGEE. Variable domain in full (rest from reference TRBV9 and TRBJ2-3): DSGVTQTPKHLITATGQRVTLRCSPRSGDLSVYWYQQSLDQGLQFLIQYYNGEERAKGNILERFSAQQFPDLHSELNLSSLELGDSALYFCASSVVSGGNTDTQYFGPGTRLTVL.

The chain links TRBV29-1 to TRBJ1-1; possibly TRBD1 for D (6 bases). The length of the CDR3 is 14 residues. Deletions cut 4 bases from V and 1 base from J, with 13 bases between. Germline V gene lookup returns CDR1 SQVTM and CDR2 ANQGSEA. The CDR3 sequence: CSVGTGLTNTEAFF. CDR3 bases: TGCAGCGTTGGAACAGGGTTGACGAACACTGAAGCTTTCTTT.

The rearrangement uses TRBV2 and TRBJ2-5; TRBD2 might be the D (7 bases). This CDR3 spans 15 amino acids. Between the trimmed V and J ends, which lost 7 bases and 3 bases, there was a span of 18 bases. Germline loops: CDR1 SNHLY, CDR2 FYNNEI. The CDR3 reads CASTFLRGAEETQYF. DNA of the CDR3: TGTGCCAGCACTTTCCTCCGGGGGGCCGAAGAGACCCAGTACTTC.

This clone was counted a single time. The V call is TRBV10-3, the J call TRBJ2-5; D is perhaps TRBD1 (6 bases). V was trimmed by 5 bases and J by 5 bases, leaving 18 bases between them. From germline, CDR1 is ENHRY and CDR2 SYGVKD. The CDR3 is made up of 15 amino acids. The CDR3 region has the DNA TGTGCCATCAGTCGAAGTCTACAGGGAGCGGAGACCCAGTACTTC. Translated, it gives CAISRSLQGAETQYF.